Following are 15 T cell receptor beta chains from one sample sequenced in a study of blood T cell repertoires in COVID-19. The table came from immunoSEQ multiplex PCR; TCRdb's copy has only in-frame clones and leaves some out. The data contain approximately 260,000 clones, 75% to 95% of them seen just once; the ten biggest clones take up less than 2.5%. Sequences were obtained from PBMCs or T cells enriched from blood (not recorded which). These receptors originate from a woman aged 18-29 years who had recovered from COVID-19.

The rearrangement links TRBV27 to TRBJ1-5; D might be TRBD1 (6 bases). The CDR3 extends over 17 amino acids. The germline V and J ends were trimmed by 7 bases and 2 bases, with 21 bases remaining between them. In germline, CDR1 is MNHEY, CDR2 SMNVEV (reference sequence). CDR3 region: CASNSEKGEGGNQPQHF. In DNA, the CDR3 is TGTGCCAGCAACAGCGAAAAGGGGGAAGGTGGCAATCAGCCCCAGCATTTT.

V usage is TRBV5-1 and J usage is TRBJ2-2, with a tentative D call TRBD1 (6 bases). Trimming took off 4 bases at V and 3 bases at J, with 19 bases between the two ends. Germline V gives CDR1 SGHRS, CDR2 YFSETQ. This CDR3 region has 17 residues. In DNA form, the CDR3 reads TGCGCCAGCAGCAAGGAAGCCGGGACAAGACACACCGGGGAGCTGTTTTTT. Translated: CASSKEAGTRHTGELFF.

This clone was observed a single time. This CDR3 reads CASSPGGRAKNIQYF. The CDR3, as DNA: TGTGCCAGCTCCCCGGGGGGGAGAGCCAAAAACATTCAGTACTTC. This rearrangement joins TRBV18 to TRBJ2-4, with 8 bases fitting TRBD2. V shed 6 bases and J 0 bases; nucleotides not matched to a gene: 4. Germline values: CDR1 KGHSH, CDR2 LQKENI. The length of the CDR3 is 15 residues. Complete variable domain (other parts from reference TRBV18 and TRBJ2-4): NAGVMQNPRHLVRRRGQEARLRCSPMKGHSHVYWYRQLPEEGLKFMVYLQKENIIDESGMPKERFSAEFPKEGPSILRIQQVVRGDSAAYFCASSPGGRAKNIQYFGAGTRLSVL.

The chain has TRBV9 and TRBJ2-1; TRBD2 aligns across 9 bases. The junction had 4 bases not matched to a gene; V was cut back by 0 bases and J by 6 bases. Germline CDR1 reads SGDLS; CDR2 reads YYNGEE. CDR3 length equals 15 residues. CDR3 residues: CASSVVGLALNEQFF. CDR3 bases: TGTGCCAGCAGCGTAGTAGGACTAGCGCTCAATGAGCAGTTCTTC.

The chain has TRBV2 and TRBJ2-6; TRBD1 matches at 8 bases. Germline loops: CDR1 SNHLY, CDR2 FYNNEI. The J segment lost 8 bases and the V segment lost 1 base, leaving 4 bases of the junction unmatched. This CDR3 contains 15 residues. The CDR3 sequence: CASSEGGQGTNVLTF. The CDR3 DNA is TGTGCCAGCAGTGAAGGTGGACAGGGCACCAACGTCCTGACTTTC.

This chain joins TRBV7-9 and TRBJ1-4, with TRBD1 matching 9 bases. Germline CDR1 is SEHNR and CDR2 is FQNEAQ (reference sequence). The CDR3 covers 14 residues. V trimming: 4 bases; J trimming: 6 bases; junction bases outside the gene matches: 3. CDR3 in amino acids: CASSSRTGDEKLFF. The CDR3 DNA sequence: TGTGCCAGCAGCTCCCGGACAGGGGATGAAAAACTGTTTTTT. The full variable domain, completed using reference TRBV7-9 and TRBJ1-4, is DTGVSQNPRHKITKRGQNVTFRCDPISEHNRLYWYRQTLGQGPEFLTYFQNEAQLEKSRLLSDRFSAERPKGSFSTLEIQRTEQGDSAMYLCASSSRTGDEKLFFGSGTQLSVL.

The chain has TRBV10-3 and TRBJ1-2; D remains ambiguous. There are 14 residues in the CDR3. Trimming left V 0 bases short and J 8 bases short, with 13 bases between. Germline loops: CDR1 ENHRY, CDR2 SYGVKD. CDR3: CAISESRNSGGYTF. DNA of the CDR3: TGTGCCATCAGTGAGTCGAGGAATTCGGGGGGCTACACCTTC.

The J gene is TRBJ2-3, the V gene TRBV19; D gene ambiguous. This CDR3 region has 13 residues. Looked up from germline, CDR1 is LNHDA and CDR2 is SQIVND (reference sequence). The CDR3 loop reads CASGDSRADTQYF. CDR3 coding DNA: TGTGCTTCTGGAGATAGCCGGGCAGATACGCAGTATTTT.

The genes are TRBV7-2 and TRBJ2-1; 9 bases map to TRBD2. V was pared by 1 base and J by 2 bases, with 0 bases of the junction left unmatched. CDR3 size: 15 residues. Germline V lookup: CDR1 SGHTA, CDR2 FQGNSA. The CDR3 loop reads CASSLVAGAYNEQFF. The CDR3 region has the DNA TGTGCCAGCAGCTTAGTAGCGGGGGCCTACAATGAGCAGTTCTTC.

This chain links TRBV4-1 with TRBJ1-4, with 8 nucleotides matching TRBD1. V lost 2 bases and J lost 2; bases outside the gene matches: 4. This CDR3 comprises 16 residues. Germline CDR1 MGHRA, CDR2 YSYEKL. CDR3 protein: CASSQYQGATNEKLFF. The DNA of the CDR3 is TGCGCCAGCAGCCAATACCAGGGGGCGACTAATGAAAAACTGTTTTTT.

The gene calls are TRBV27 and TRBJ1-6, with TRBD1 identical over 7 bases. Germline CDR1 MNHEY, CDR2 SMNVEV (reference sequence). This CDR3 comprises 16 residues. The J segment lost 10 bases and the V segment lost 8 bases, leaving 17 bases of the junction unmatched. CDR3 region: CASLNLQTGKGSPLHF. The CDR3 nucleotides read TGTGCCAGCTTAAACCTCCAGACAGGGAAAGGGTCACCCCTCCACTTT.

This chain connects TRBV28 to TRBJ1-6, with D possibly matching TRBD1 (5 bases). The CDR3 totals 14 residues. Looked up from germline, CDR1 is MDHEN and CDR2 is SYDVKM. V dropped 0 bases and J dropped 8 bases, with 8 bases sitting between them. The CDR3 bases are TGTGCCAGCAGTTTATGGACAGAGGATTCACCCCTCCACTTT. Translating gives CASSLWTEDSPLHF.

J is TRBJ1-5 and V is TRBV10-3, with D perhaps matching TRBD1 (5 bases). Trimming removed 0 bases at V and 0 bases at J, with 18 bases between. The CDR3 spans 19 residues. Germline CDR1 ENHRY, CDR2 SYGVKD. CDR3 protein: CAISESGDPRRGSNQPQHF. In nucleotides, the CDR3 is TGTGCCATCAGTGAGTCGGGGGACCCCAGGCGGGGTAGCAATCAGCCCCAGCATTTT.

This chain links TRBV3-1 (or the pseudogene TRBV3-2) with TRBJ1-2; no clear D gene. The V gene's germline CDR1 is LGHDT and CDR2 YNNKEL (reference sequence). The CDR3 is 16 amino acids. V was pared by 4 bases and J by 4 bases, with 19 bases between. In nucleotides, the CDR3 is TGTGCCAGCAGCCCCGGCGGGTCCCGGGGTGGCTATGGCTACACCTTC. This gives the protein CASSPGGSRGGYGYTF.

A few counts support this clone. The rearrangement links TRBV7-2 to TRBJ1-1, with 9 bases matching TRBD1. V was clipped by 5 bases and J by 5 bases; unmatched bases: 3. CDR3 length: 13 residues. The germline V gene encodes CDR1 SGHTA and CDR2 FQGNSA. The CDR3 region has the DNA TGTGCCAGCAGCCGACAGGGGGGAACTGAAGCTTTCTTT. Residues: CASSRQGGTEAFF.